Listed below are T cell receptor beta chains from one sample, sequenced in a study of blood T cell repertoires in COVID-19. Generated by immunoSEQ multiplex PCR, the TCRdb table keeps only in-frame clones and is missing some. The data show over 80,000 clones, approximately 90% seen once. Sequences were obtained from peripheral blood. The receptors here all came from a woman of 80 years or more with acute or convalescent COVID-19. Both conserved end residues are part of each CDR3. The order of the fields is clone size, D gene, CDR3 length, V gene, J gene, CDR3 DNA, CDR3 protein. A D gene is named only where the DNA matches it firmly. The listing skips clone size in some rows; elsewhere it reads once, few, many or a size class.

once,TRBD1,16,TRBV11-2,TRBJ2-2,TGTGCCAGCAGCTGGGGACAGGGGGTTTCCACCGGGGAGCTGTTTTTT,CASSWGQGVSTGELFF
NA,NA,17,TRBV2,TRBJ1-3,TGTGCCAGCAGTGATACAGGTCCAGTTAGCTCTGGAAACACCATATATTTT,CASSDTGPVSSGNTIYF
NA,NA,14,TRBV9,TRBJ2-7,TGTGCCAGCAGCCCCAGTTTTGGACAGTACGAGCAGTACTTC,CASSPSFGQYEQYF
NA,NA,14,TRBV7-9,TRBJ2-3,TGTGCCAGCAGTCCCCCTAGCAGCACAGATACGCAGTATTTT,CASSPPSSTDTQYF
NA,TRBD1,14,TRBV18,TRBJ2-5,TGTGCCAGCTCACTACGACAGGGCCAAGAGACCCAGTACTTC,CASSLRQGQETQYF
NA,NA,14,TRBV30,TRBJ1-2,TGTGCCTGGAGCCCGGGCCCCGGACAGTATGGCTACACCTTC,CAWSPGPGQYGYTF
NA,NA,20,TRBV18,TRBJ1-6,TGTGCCAGCTCACCACCGGTGAGGACAGAACAGAGCTCCTATAATTCACCCCTCCACTTT,CASSPPVRTEQSSYNSPLHF
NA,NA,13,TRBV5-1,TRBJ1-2,TGCGCCAGCAGCTTGGACAGGGTTGGCGGCTACACCTTC,CASSLDRVGGYTF
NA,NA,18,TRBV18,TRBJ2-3,TGTGCCAGCTCACCTCCACGTATCAGGGGACGGAGCACAGATACGCAGTATTTT,CASSPPRIRGRSTDTQYF
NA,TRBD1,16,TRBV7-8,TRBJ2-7,TGTGCCAGCAGATACACTCGGGACAGGGGCAGGGGCGAGCAGTACTTC,CASRYTRDRGRGEQYF
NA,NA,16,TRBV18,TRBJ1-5,TGTGCCAGCTCACCGGGGGTGGGACAAGTCAATCAGCCCCAGCATTTT,CASSPGVGQVNQPQHF
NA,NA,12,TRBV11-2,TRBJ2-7,TGTGCCAGCAGCTGGTCAGGGTACGAGCAGTACTTC,CASSWSGYEQYF
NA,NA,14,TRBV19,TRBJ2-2,TGTGCCAGTAACAGGGCAGGTGGCACCGGGGAGCTGTTTTTT,CASNRAGGTGELFF
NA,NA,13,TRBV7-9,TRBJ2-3,TGTGCCAGCAGCCCAGTTGGTACAGATACGCAGTATTTT,CASSPVGTDTQYF
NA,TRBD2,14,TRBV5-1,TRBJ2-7,TGCGCCAGCAGCTTTGGGACTAGCGCCTACGAGCAGTACTTC,CASSFGTSAYEQYF
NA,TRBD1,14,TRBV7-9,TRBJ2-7,TGTGCCAGCAGCTTAGTTGACAGGGGTCCCGAGCAGTACTTC,CASSLVDRGPEQYF
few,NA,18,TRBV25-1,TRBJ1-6,TGTGCCAGCAGCCGGTCGAGGGTGGGGAGCTCCTATAATTCACCCCTCCACTTT,CASSRSRVGSSYNSPLHF
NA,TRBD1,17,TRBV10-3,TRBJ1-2,TGTGCCATCAGTGAGTCGAAGTGGACAGGTAGTATCTATGGCTACACCTTC,CAISESKWTGSIYGYTF
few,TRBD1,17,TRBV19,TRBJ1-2,TGTGCCAGTAGTTCCGGACAGGCCTCCGTGGTTGCCCGAGGCTACACCTTC,CASSSGQASVVARGYTF
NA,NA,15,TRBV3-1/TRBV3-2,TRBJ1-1,TGTGCCAGCAGCCCCCGACGGAGACCGAACACTGAAGCTTTCTTT,CASSPRRRPNTEAFF
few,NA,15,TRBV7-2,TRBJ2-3,TGTGCCAGCAGCTTGTTTGTAGCGGAGAAAAGTACGCAGTATTTT,CASSLFVAEKSTQYF
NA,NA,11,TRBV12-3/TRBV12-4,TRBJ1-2,TGTGCCAGCAGCCATAGCTATGGCTACACCTTC,CASSHSYGYTF
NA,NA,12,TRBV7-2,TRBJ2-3,TGTGCCAGCAGCGGCAGAATGGATACGCAGTATTTT,CASSGRMDTQYF
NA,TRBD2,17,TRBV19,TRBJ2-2,TGTGCCAGTAGTCTGGGCCTGACTAGCGGAAGGCGTGGGGAGCTGTTTTTT,CASSLGLTSGRRGELFF
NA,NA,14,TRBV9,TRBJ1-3,TGTGCCAGTGGAACAGGGATCTCTGGAAACACCATATATTTT,CASGTGISGNTIYF
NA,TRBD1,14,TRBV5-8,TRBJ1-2,TGTGCCAGCAGCTTGGTACACGTGGACAGGCCTTACACCTTC,CASSLVHVDRPYTF
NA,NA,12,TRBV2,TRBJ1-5,TGTGCCAGCCGAGGGACTGCGCAGCCCCAGCATTTT,CASRGTAQPQHF
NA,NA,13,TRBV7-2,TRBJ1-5,TGTGCCAGCAGCCCTATACCTCTCGCCCTGTCGCATTTT,CASSPIPLALSHF
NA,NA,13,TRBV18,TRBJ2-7,TGTGCCAGCTCACCAAATCTGTGGGCCGAGCAGTACTTC,CASSPNLWAEQYF
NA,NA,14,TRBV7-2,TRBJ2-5,TGTGCCAGCAGCTTAGAGATACAGGGATTACCCCAGTACTTC,CASSLEIQGLPQYF
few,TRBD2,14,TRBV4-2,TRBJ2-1,TGTGCCAGCAGCCAAAGGCGGGAGAGCGGTGAGCAGTTCTTC,CASSQRRESGEQFF
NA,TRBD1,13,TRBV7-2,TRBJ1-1,TGTGCCAGCAGCGAACAGGGGTTGACTGAAGCTTTCTTT,CASSEQGLTEAFF
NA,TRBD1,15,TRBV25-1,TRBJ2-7,TGTGCCAGCAGTCTCCAGGTTAGGGGGCCCTACGAGCAGTACTTC,CASSLQVRGPYEQYF
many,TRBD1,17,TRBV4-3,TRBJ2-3,TGCGCCAGCAGCCAAGTTATCGGGACAGCACTCACAGATACGCAGTATTTT,CASSQVIGTALTDTQYF
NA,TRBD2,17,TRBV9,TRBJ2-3,TGTGCCAGCAGCCCCCAGGGACTAGCGGGAGTCGGAGATACGCAGTATTTT,CASSPQGLAGVGDTQYF
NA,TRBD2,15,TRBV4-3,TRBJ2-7,TGCGCCAGCAGCCCTGGGGGAGCGGGGGGCTACGAGCAGTACTTC,CASSPGGAGGYEQYF
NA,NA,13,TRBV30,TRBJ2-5,TGTGCCTGGAGTGTACTTACCCAAGAGACCCAGTACTTC,CAWSVLTQETQYF
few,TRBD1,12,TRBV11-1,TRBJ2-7,TGTGCCAGCAGTTCCCCAGACAGGGGGCTATGCTTC,CASSSPDRGLCF
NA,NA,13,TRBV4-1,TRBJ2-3,TGCGCCAGCAGCCAAGATAATACAGATACGCAGTATTTT,CASSQDNTDTQYF
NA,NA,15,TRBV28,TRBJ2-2,TGTGCCAGCAGAGGACCGGGACTCAACACCGGGGAGCTGTTTTTT,CASRGPGLNTGELFF
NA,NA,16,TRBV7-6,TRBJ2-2,TGTGCCAGCAGCTTAGAGGTGGGGCGTCAGACCGGGGAGCTGTTTTTT,CASSLEVGRQTGELFF
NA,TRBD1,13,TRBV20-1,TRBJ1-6,TGCAGTGCTAGTTGGACAGGGTCTTCACCCCTCCACTTT,CSASWTGSSPLHF
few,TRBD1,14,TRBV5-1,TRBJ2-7,TGCGCCAGCAGCTTTGTTCAGGGGGCCTACGAGCAGTACTTC,CASSFVQGAYEQYF
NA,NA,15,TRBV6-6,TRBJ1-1,TGTGCCACTAAGGACAGTGTCGGGGTGAACACTGAAGCTTTCTTT,CATKDSVGVNTEAFF
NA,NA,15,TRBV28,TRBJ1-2,TGTGCCAGCAGTTTAGGGGGGAAAATTTCAAATGGCTACACCTTC,CASSLGGKISNGYTF
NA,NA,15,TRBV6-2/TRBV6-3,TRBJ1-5,TGTGCCAGCAGTTACCGACAGGTCGGCAATCAGCCCCAGCATTTT,CASSYRQVGNQPQHF
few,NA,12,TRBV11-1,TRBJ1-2,TGTGCCAGCAGCTCCCAGGGAAATGGCTACACCTTC,CASSSQGNGYTF
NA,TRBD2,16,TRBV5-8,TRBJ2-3,TGTGCCAGCAGCTTGGGAGCGGGAGTCGGGGCAGATACGCAGTATTTT,CASSLGAGVGADTQYF
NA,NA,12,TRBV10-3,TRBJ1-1,TGTGCCATCAGCGGGGGGGCGACTGAAGCTTTCTTT,CAISGGATEAFF
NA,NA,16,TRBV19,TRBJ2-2,TGTGCCAGTAGTCGCGAGGGATCTGCGAACACCGGGGAGCTGTTTTTT,CASSREGSANTGELFF
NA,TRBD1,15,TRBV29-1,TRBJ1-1,TGCAGCGTTGAAGTACCGACAGGGTTTGCGACTGAAGCTTTCTTT,CSVEVPTGFATEAFF
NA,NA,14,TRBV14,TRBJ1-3,TGTGCCAGCAGCCGACCAGCGGATGGAAACACCATATATTTT,CASSRPADGNTIYF
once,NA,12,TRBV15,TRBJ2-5,TGTGCCACCAGCAAAAGACTTGAGACCCAGTACTTC,CATSKRLETQYF
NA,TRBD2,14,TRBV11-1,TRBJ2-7,TGTGCCAGCAGCTTCGGGACTAGCGGCTACGAGCAGTACTTC,CASSFGTSGYEQYF
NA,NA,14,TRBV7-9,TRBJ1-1,TGTGCCAGCAGCGCCAGGGATCTGAACACTGAAGCTTTCTTT,CASSARDLNTEAFF